This note documents a single T cell receptor beta chain sequence. The V end was cut by 0 bases, the J end by 0 bases, with 6 bases between. The CDR3 extends over 15 amino acids. CDR1 MNHEY and CDR2 SVGEGT come from the germline V gene. The data stem from a study of patients and donors after allogeneic stem cell transplantation. In TCRdb, the RT-PCR reads were re-called with MiXCR into one record per CDR3 protein. Here the sample spans 150,000 to 200,000 distinct CDR3 sequences, about 24% being singletons. The sequenced sample consisted of blood, either unsorted or a sorted T cell fraction (not recorded which). V gene TRBV6-2 or TRBV6-3 combines with J gene TRBJ2-1; D not certain. The TCR was taken from a human donor who was either an allogeneic HSCT recipient or a stem cell or donor lymphocyte infusion donor (not recorded which). It is not recorded whose cells these are; they may come from a transplant donor. The CDR3 DNA is TGTGCCAGCAGTTACTCTCCGAGCTCCTACAATGAGCAGTTCTTC. Its translation: CASSYSPSSYNEQFF.